What follows are 7 T cell receptor beta chains derived from one specimen sequenced in a study of blood T cells in healthy people across ages. PCR was performed a second time for about 6 to 11 cycles using a sample-barcoded 5' primer and a J-beta primer mix. Using its own MiXCR run on the 5' RACE reads, TCRdb lists one record per CDR3 protein. The sample contains around 1,000,000 distinct CDR3 sequences, around 27% of which appear only once. The data were also submitted as part of a second study, on T cells of mothers and their children.

Specimen: blood. These receptor sequences come from a girl aged 2 to 9 in good health.

This clonotype was seen a handful of times. This chain uses TRBV29-1 with TRBJ2-5; weak D call: TRBD1 (6 bases). V gave up 0 bases and J gave up 1 base, with 12 bases separating them. Germline V gene lookup returns CDR1 SQVTM and CDR2 ANQGSEA. This CDR3 region has 15 residues. DNA of the CDR3: TGCAGCGTTGAAGATCGGGCCAGGGGCCAAGAGACCCAGTACTTC. This translates into CSVEDRARGQETQYF.

The rearrangement joins TRBV29-1 to TRBJ1-1; D remains ambiguous. V was cut by 6 bases and J by 0 bases, with 8 bases left in between. Per the germline V gene, CDR1 is SQVTM and CDR2 is ANQGSEA. CDR3 length: 12 residues. CDR3: CSVARLNTEAFF. The CDR3 bases are TGCAGCGTCGCCAGGCTGAACACTGAAGCTTTCTTT.

This clonotype was seen a handful of times. J is TRBJ1-2 and V is TRBV6-5; D remains ambiguous. Germline loops: CDR1 MNHEY, CDR2 SVGAGI. The CDR3 has 13 amino acids. V was cut by 7 bases and J by 3 bases, with 12 bases left in between. CDR3 sequence (DNA): TGTGCCAGCAATCCAGGCGGATACTATGGCTACACCTTC. Translated, it gives CASNPGGYYGYTF.

The V call is TRBV13, the J call TRBJ2-2, with 9 positions matching TRBD2. With V trimmed by 3 bases and J by 0 bases, 5 bases remained unmatched. From germline, CDR1 is PRHDT and CDR2 FYEKMQ (reference sequence). CDR3 size: 17 residues. CDR3 loop: CASSFPTSGPNTGELFF. The CDR3 DNA is TGTGCCAGCAGCTTTCCCACTAGCGGGCCGAACACCGGGGAGCTGTTTTTT.

The chain has TRBV20-1 and TRBJ2-5, with 8 bases fitting TRBD1. The DNA end is a closer match to TRBJ2-7, so the J assignment may be wrong. This CDR3 has 12 residues. Per the germline V gene, CDR1 is DFQATT and CDR2 is SNEGSKA (reference sequence). The CDR3 protein is CSARTGSFEQYF. DNA of the CDR3: TGCAGTGCTCGGACAGGGAGTTTCGAGCAGTACTTC.

There are a few counts of this clonotype. The chain is built from TRBV13 and TRBJ1-2, with 8 bases fitting TRBD1. This CDR3 contains 15 residues. Germline-derived CDR1 and CDR2 are PRHDT and FYEKMQ (reference sequence). J was trimmed by 4 bases and V by 7 bases; bases with no gene match: 11. CDR3: CASTTTTGEGYGYTF. The CDR3 nucleotides read TGTGCCAGCACAACCACGACAGGGGAGGGCTATGGCTACACCTTC. The full variable domain, its missing parts supplied by reference TRBV13 and TRBJ1-2, is AAGVIQSPRHLIKEKRETATLKCYPIPRHDTVYWYQQGPGQDPQFLISFYEKMQSDKGSIPDRFSAQQFSDYHSELNMSSLELGDSALYFCASTTTTGEGYGYTFGSGTRLTVV.

This clonotype has at least ten counts. CDR3: CASSFTSGRTDTQYF. CDR3 bases: TGTGCCAGCAGCTTCACTAGCGGGAGAACAGATACGCAGTATTTT. The chain joins TRBV7-3 to TRBJ2-3; 11 bases align to TRBD2. The CDR3 has 15 amino acids. After removal of 3 bases from V and 3 bases from J, the junction contained 2 bases not matched to a gene. Germline-derived CDR1 and CDR2 are SGHTA and FQGTGA.